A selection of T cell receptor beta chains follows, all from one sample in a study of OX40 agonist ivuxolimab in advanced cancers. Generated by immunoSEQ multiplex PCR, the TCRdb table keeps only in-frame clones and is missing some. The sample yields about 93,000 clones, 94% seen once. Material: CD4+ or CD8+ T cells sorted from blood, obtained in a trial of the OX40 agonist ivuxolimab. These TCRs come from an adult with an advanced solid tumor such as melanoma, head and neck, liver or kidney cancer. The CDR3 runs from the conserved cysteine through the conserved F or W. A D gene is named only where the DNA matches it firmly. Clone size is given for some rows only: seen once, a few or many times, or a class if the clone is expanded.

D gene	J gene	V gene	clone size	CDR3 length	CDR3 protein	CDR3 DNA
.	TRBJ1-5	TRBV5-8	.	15	CASSLTDSFNQPQHF	TGTGCCAGCAGCTTGACTGACAGTTTCAATCAGCCCCAGCATTTT
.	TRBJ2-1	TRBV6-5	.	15	CASRETESSYNEQFF	TGTGCCAGCAGGGAAACAGAGAGCTCCTACAATGAGCAGTTCTTC
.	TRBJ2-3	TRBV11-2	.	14	CASSLAISQDTQYF	TGTGCCAGCTCACTAGCCATTTCTCAAGATACGCAGTATTTT
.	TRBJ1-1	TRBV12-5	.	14	CASGLAVTNTEAFF	TGTGCTAGTGGTTTGGCCGTTACGAACACTGAAGCTTTCTTT
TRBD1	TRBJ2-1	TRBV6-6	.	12	CASMGGGQGEFF	TGTGCCAGCATGGGTGGAGGACAGGGGGAGTTCTTC
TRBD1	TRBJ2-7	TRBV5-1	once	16	CASSWDRGQSSYEQYF	TGCGCCAGCAGCTGGGACAGGGGGCAGTCGTCCTACGAGCAGTACTTC
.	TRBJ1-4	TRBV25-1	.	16	CASSESGTPPNEKLFF	TGTGCCAGCAGTGAAAGTGGGACACCACCTAATGAAAAACTGTTTTTT
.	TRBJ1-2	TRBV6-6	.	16	CASSRGTRLANYGYTF	TGTGCCAGCAGCCGCGGGACTCGGTTAGCTAACTATGGCTACACCTTC
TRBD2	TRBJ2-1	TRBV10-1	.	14	CASKGRDAYNEQFF	TGCGCCAGCAAGGGGAGGGACGCCTACAATGAGCAGTTCTTC
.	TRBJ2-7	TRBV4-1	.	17	CASSRVDSGPGSYEQYF	TGCGCCAGCAGCCGAGTTGATTCAGGGCCGGGGTCCTACGAGCAGTACTTC
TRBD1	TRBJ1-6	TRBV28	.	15	CASSLHGTGYSPLHF	TGTGCCAGCAGTTTACATGGGACAGGGTACTCACCCCTCCACTTT
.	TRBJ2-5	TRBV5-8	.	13	CASSLAAQETQYF	TGTGCCAGCAGCTTAGCGGCCCAAGAGACCCAGTACTTC
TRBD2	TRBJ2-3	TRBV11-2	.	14	CARTSSGNTDTQYF	TGTGCCAGGACTTCTAGCGGTAACACAGATACGCAGTATTTT
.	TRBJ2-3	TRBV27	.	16	CASSSSSGLSTDTQYF	TGTGCCAGCAGCTCTTCCTCGGGACTTAGCACAGATACGCAGTATTTT
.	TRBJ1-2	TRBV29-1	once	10	CSVEGYGYTF	TGCAGCGTTGAAGGCTATGGCTACACCTTC
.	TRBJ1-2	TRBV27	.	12	CASSSLDYGYTF	TGTGCCAGCAGTTCTCTGGACTATGGCTACACCTTC
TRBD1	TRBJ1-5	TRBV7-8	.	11	CASGWDRVQHF	TGTGCCAGCGGTTGGGACAGGGTCCAGCATTTT
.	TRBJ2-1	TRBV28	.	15	CASSHFSWGGNEQFF	TGTGCCAGCTCCCATTTCTCCTGGGGAGGCAATGAGCAGTTCTTC
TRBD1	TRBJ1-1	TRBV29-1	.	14	CSGGTVGFEDEAFF	TGCAGCGGCGGGACAGTTGGGTTTGAGGATGAAGCTTTCTTT
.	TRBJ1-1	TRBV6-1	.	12	CASSWANTEAFF	TGTGCCAGCAGTTGGGCGAACACTGAAGCTTTCTTT
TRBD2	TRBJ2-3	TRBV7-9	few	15	CASSLGGLAEDTQYF	TGTGCCAGCAGCTTAGGCGGACTAGCTGAAGATACGCAGTATTTT
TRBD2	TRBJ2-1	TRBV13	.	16	CASSLRAGGATDEQFF	TGTGCCAGCAGCTTGCGAGCGGGGGGGGCGACAGATGAGCAGTTCTTC
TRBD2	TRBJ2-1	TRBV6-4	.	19	CASSERGTSGRYPLNEQFF	TGTGCCAGCAGTGAAAGGGGGACTAGCGGGAGGTACCCTCTCAATGAGCAGTTCTTC
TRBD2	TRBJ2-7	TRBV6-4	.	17	CASSDSGREGRYYEQYF	TGTGCCAGCAGTGACTCAGGGCGGGAGGGCCGTTACTACGAGCAGTACTTC
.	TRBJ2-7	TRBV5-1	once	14	CASRRSPEIDEQYF	TGCGCCAGCAGGCGCTCCCCGGAGATCGACGAGCAGTACTTC
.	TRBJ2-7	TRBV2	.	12	CASDTGTYEQYF	TGTGCCAGTGATACAGGGACCTACGAGCAGTACTTC
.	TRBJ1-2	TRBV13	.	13	CASSLGPAMGYTF	TGTGCCAGCAGCTTAGGACCCGCGATGGGCTACACCTTC
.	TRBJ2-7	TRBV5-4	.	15	CASSYGTSSYYEQYF	TGTGCCAGCAGTTATGGGACTTCTTCTTACTACGAGCAGTACTTC
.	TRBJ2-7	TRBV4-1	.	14	CASSQGPGSYEQYF	TGCGCCAGCAGCCAAGGCCCAGGGAGCTACGAGCAGTACTTC
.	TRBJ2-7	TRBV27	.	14	CASSLKGGKYEQYF	TGTGCCAGCAGTTTAAAAGGGGGAAAGTACGAGCAGTACTTC
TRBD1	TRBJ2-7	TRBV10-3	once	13	CAISVKQGNEQYF	TGTGCCATCAGTGTAAAACAGGGGAACGAGCAGTACTTC
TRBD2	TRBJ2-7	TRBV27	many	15	CATMNRAGMIYEQYF	TGTGCCACCATGAATCGAGCGGGAATGATCTACGAGCAGTACTTC
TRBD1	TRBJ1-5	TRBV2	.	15	CASSRGQGVDQPQHF	TGTGCCAGCAGTCGTGGACAGGGGGTTGATCAGCCCCAGCATTTT
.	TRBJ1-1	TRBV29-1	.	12	CSVGGMNTEAFF	TGCAGCGTAGGAGGTATGAACACTGAAGCTTTCTTT
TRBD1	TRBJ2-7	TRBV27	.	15	CASSATGTGDYEQYF	TGTGCCAGCAGTGCCACCGGGACAGGGGACTACGAGCAGTACTTC
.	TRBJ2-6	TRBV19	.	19	CASSLAASSGYSGANVLTF	TGTGCCAGTAGCCTTGCCGCCTCGTCGGGGTACTCTGGGGCCAACGTCCTGACTTTC
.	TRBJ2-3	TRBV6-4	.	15	CASSGDPSHTDTQYF	TGTGCCAGCAGTGGTGATCCCAGCCACACAGATACGCAGTATTTT
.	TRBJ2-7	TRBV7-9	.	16	CASSSPQQKVAYEQYF	TGTGCCAGCAGCTCCCCGCAGCAAAAAGTAGCCTACGAGCAGTACTTC
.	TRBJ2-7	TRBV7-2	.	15	CASSQGGQGYYEQYF	TGTGCCAGCAGCCAAGGGGGGCAGGGGTACTACGAGCAGTACTTC
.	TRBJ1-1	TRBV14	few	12	CASSLVATEAFF	TGTGCCAGCAGCTTGGTAGCAACTGAAGCTTTCTTT
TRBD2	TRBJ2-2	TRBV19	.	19	CATQTRATRLAGYTGELFF	TGTGCCACCCAGACCCGGGCAACCAGACTAGCGGGCTACACCGGGGAGCTGTTTTTT
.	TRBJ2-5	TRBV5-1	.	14	CASSWLGEGETQYF	TGCGCCAGCAGCTGGTTGGGAGAGGGGGAGACCCAGTACTTC
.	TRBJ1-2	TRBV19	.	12	CASSPGPSGYTF	TGTGCCAGTAGTCCGGGACCCTCGGGCTACACCTTC
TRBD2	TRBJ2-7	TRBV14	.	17	CASSHPTGGLAGDEQYF	TGTGCCAGCAGCCATCCCACCGGGGGACTAGCGGGCGACGAGCAGTACTTC
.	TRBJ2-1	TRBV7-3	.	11	CASSLATEQFF	TGTGCCAGCAGCTTAGCGACAGAGCAGTTCTTC
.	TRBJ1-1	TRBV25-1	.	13	CASSESGGTEAFF	TGTGCCAGCAGTGAATCGGGTGGCACTGAAGCTTTCTTT
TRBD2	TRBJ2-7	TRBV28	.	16	CASRPTETSGLYEQYF	TGTGCCAGCAGACCCACCGAGACTAGCGGCCTCTACGAGCAGTACTTC
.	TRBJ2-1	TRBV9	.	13	CASSLNTYNEQFF	TGTGCCAGCAGTTTGAACACCTACAATGAGCAGTTCTTC
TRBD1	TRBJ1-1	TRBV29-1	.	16	CSVETGGRASNTEAFF	TGCAGCGTCGAGACAGGGGGAAGGGCCTCGAACACTGAAGCTTTCTTT
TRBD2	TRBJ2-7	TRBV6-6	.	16	CASSYLNSGSSYEQYF	TGTGCCAGCAGTTACCTTAATAGCGGGAGCTCCTACGAGCAGTACTTC
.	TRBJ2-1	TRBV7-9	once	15	CASSSTDSSYNEQFF	TGTGCCAGCAGCTCCACGGACAGCTCCTACAATGAGCAGTTCTTC
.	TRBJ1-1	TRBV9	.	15	CASSELQGFWTEAFF	TGTGCCAGCAGCGAACTACAGGGATTTTGGACTGAAGCTTTCTTT
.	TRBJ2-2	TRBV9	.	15	CASSSDPSASGELFF	TGTGCCAGCAGCTCCGACCCCTCGGCCTCCGGGGAGCTGTTTTTT
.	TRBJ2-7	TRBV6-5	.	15	CASSASLGSSYEQYF	TGTGCCAGCAGTGCCTCACTTGGGAGCTCCTACGAGCAGTACTTC
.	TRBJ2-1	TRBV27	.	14	CASSFGGTGREQFF	TGTGCCAGCAGTTTTGGAGGAACCGGCCGTGAGCAGTTCTTC